This T cell receptor beta chain derives from a study of T cells after yellow fever vaccination. Overall study findings and caveats: The study noted that FACS-sorted repertoires could contain abundant clonotypes contaminating from the bulk population. Overlap between CD4 and CD8 compartments was detected for a small share of clonotypes.

This clonotype was counted many times. Its antigen is unknown. Per the germline V gene, CDR1 is KGHDR and CDR2 is SFDVKD. There are 14 residues in the CDR3. Trimming took 4 bases from V and 4 from J, leaving 11 bases between them. For TCR, cDNA came from 5'RACE template switching, which added a universal primer site and UMIs. MiXCR, run by TCRdb on the 5' RACE reads, gives a single entry per CDR3 protein. The sample holds 70,000 or so distinct CDR3 sequences, roughly 7% seen once. This specimen consisted of CD8+ T cells sorted from PBMCs, obtained approximately 11 days after the first yellow fever vaccination. The gene calls are TRBV24-1 and TRBJ2-3; weak D call: TRBD2 (5 bases). The origin of this receptor is a man younger than 35 who received the YFV17D yellow fever vaccine. CDR3 sequence reads: CATSETNGADTQYF. The CDR3 DNA reads as TGTGCCACCAGTGAGACTAACGGAGCAGATACGCAGTATTTT.